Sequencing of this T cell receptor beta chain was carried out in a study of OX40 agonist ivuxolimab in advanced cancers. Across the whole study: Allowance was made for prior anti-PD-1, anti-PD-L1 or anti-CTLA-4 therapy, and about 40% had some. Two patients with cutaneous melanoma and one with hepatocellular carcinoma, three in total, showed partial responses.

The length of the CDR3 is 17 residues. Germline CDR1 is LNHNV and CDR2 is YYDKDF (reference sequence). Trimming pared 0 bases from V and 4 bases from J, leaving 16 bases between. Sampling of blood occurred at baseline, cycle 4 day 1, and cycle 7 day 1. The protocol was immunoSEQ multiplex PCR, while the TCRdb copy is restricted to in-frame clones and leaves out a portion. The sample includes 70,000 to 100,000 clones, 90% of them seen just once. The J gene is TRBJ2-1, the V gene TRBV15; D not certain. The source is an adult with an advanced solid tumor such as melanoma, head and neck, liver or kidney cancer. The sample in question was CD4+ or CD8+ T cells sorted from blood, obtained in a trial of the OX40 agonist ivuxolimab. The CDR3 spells CATSREVPDNFYNEQFF. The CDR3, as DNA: TGTGCCACCAGCAGAGAGGTTCCAGATAATTTTTACAATGAGCAGTTCTTC.